This TCR beta chain was recovered during a study of beta chain features in type 1 diabetes. Every isolated RNA sample was fully reverse transcribed, so sequencing captured expressed TCRB transcripts. Reads from naive, central memory and regulatory T cell samples averaged about 3.9 million. Data came from immunoSEQ multiplex PCR; TCRdb stores just in-frame clones and leaves some out. The sample includes more than 350,000 clones, 10% to 12% seen only once; the top ten take about 0.045%. This clone was picked up a small number of times. Its antigen is still unknown. Trimming shortened V by 1 base and J by 0 bases, and 10 bases separated the two germline ends. The V gene's germline CDR1 is SGHRS and CDR2 YFSETQ. CDR3 length: 15 amino acids. Study-level results: All four CD4+ subsets from Type 1 diabetes patients carried moderately but significantly shorter TCRB CDR3s. Unsettled here was the matter of whether HLA type influences TCRB rearrangement.

J is TRBJ1-1 and V is TRBV5-1; D is unclear. This receptor was obtained from a woman aged 18-29 years in good health. The sample taken for sequencing was naive CD4+ T cells from blood. CDR3 coding DNA: TGCGCCAGCAGCTTGTTTCGGGGAATGAACACTGAAGCTTTCTTT. Amino acids: CASSLFRGMNTEAFF.